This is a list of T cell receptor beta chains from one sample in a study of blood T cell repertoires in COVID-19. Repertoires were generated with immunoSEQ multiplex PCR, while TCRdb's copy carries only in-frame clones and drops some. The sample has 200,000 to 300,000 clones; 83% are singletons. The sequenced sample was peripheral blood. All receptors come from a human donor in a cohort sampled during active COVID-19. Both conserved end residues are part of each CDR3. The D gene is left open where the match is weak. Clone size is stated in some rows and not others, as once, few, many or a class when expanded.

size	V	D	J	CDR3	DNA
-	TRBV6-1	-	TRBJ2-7	CASSRGVGGYEQYF	TGTGCCAGCAGCCGCGGAGTAGGGGGCTACGAGCAGTACTTC
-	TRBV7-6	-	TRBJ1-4	CASSPPREKLFF	TGTGCCAGCAGCCCACCCCGGGAAAAACTGTTTTTT
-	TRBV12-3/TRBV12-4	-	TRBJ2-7	CASGGASYEQYF	TGTGCCAGCGGGGGGGCCTCCTACGAGCAGTACTTC
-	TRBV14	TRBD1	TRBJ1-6	CASSQVQGTEIILLYNSPLHF	TGTGCCAGCAGCCAAGTTCAAGGGACAGAGATAATTCTACTCTATAATTCACCCCTCCACTTT
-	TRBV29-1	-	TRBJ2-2	CSVGFRGVRTGELFF	TGCAGCGTTGGTTTCAGGGGGGTGCGGACCGGGGAGCTGTTTTTT
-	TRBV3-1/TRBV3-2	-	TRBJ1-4	CASSADGRGRGNEKLFF	TGTGCCAGCAGCGCAGACGGCCGCGGACGGGGTAATGAAAAACTGTTTTTT
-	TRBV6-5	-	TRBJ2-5	CASSYRRVDQETQYF	TGTGCCAGCAGTTACAGGAGGGTGGACCAAGAGACCCAGTACTTC
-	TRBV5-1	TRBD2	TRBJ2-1	CASSLEAGAHEQFF	TGCGCCAGCAGCTTGGAAGCGGGAGCCCATGAGCAGTTCTTC
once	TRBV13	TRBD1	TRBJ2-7	CASSSTGGVYEQYF	TGTGCCAGCAGCTCAACAGGGGGAGTCTACGAGCAGTACTTC
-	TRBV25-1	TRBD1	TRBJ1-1	CAANRDRGFTEAFF	TGTGCCGCCAACCGGGACAGGGGGTTTACTGAAGCTTTCTTT
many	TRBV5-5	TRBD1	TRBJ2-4	CASSLRQGYGIQYF	TGTGCCAGCAGCTTACGACAGGGGTACGGCATTCAGTACTTC
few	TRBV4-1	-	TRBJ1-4	CASSQDLGAGEKLFF	TGCGCCAGCAGCCAAGATCTGGGGGCAGGTGAAAAACTGTTTTTT
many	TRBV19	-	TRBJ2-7	CASSGLANEQYF	TGTGCCAGTAGTGGGCTAGCCAACGAGCAGTACTTC
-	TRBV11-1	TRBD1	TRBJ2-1	CASSSLNRGEQFF	TGTGCCAGCAGCTCGTTGAACAGGGGGGAGCAGTTCTTC
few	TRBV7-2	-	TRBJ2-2	CASSRDTSTGELFF	TGTGCCAGCAGCCGGGACACCAGCACCGGGGAGCTGTTTTTT
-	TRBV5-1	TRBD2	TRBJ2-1	CASRTGTSNYNEQFF	TGCGCCAGCAGAACCGGGACTAGCAACTACAATGAGCAGTTCTTC
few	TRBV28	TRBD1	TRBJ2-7	CASSFPRGQGLDEQYF	TGTGCCAGCAGTTTCCCCCGAGGACAGGGTTTAGACGAGCAGTACTTC
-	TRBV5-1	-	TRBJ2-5	CASSLQGREETQYF	TGCGCCAGCAGCTTGCAGGGGCGGGAGGAGACCCAGTACTTC
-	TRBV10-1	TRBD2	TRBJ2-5	CASSLAGGEETQYF	TGCGCCAGCAGTCTAGCGGGAGGAGAAGAGACCCAGTACTTC
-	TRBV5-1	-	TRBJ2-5	CASRGSAGTLKETQYF	TGCGCCAGCAGGGGGAGTGCGGGTACATTAAAGGAGACCCAGTACTTC
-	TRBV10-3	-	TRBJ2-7	CAISAQYEQYF	TGTGCCATCAGTGCTCAGTACGAGCAGTACTTC
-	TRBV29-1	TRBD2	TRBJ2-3	CSVGTTLGDTQYF	TGCAGCGTGGGGACTACGCTGGGAGATACGCAGTATTTT
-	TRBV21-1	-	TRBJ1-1	CASNGRGTEAFF	TGTGCCAGCAATGGCAGGGGAACTGAAGCTTTCTTT
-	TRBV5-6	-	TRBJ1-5	CASSLGRDSNQPQHF	TGTGCCAGCAGCTTAGGACGGGATAGCAATCAGCCCCAGCATTTT
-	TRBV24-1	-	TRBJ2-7	CATSDLGQGPTLLSYEQYF	TGTGCCACCAGTGATTTGGGGCAGGGGCCAACCCTCCTCTCCTACGAGCAGTACTTC
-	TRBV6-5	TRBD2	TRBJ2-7	CASSWTSGSHEQYF	TGTGCCAGCAGTTGGACTAGCGGGAGCCACGAGCAGTACTTC
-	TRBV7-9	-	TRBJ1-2	CASSSPPAGEDGYTF	TGTGCCAGCAGCTCTCCTCCAGCCGGAGAGGATGGCTACACCTTC
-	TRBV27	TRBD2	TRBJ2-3	CASSSWTSVLLDTQYF	TGTGCCAGCAGTTCCTGGACTAGCGTGTTGTTAGATACGCAGTATTTT
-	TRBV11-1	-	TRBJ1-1	CASSLRGAGNTEAFF	TGTGCCAGCAGCTTACGGGGGGCGGGGAACACTGAAGCTTTCTTT
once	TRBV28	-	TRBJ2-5	CASSPHGGQETQYF	TGTGCCAGCAGTCCCCACGGGGGCCAAGAGACCCAGTACTTC
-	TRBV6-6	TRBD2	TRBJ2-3	CASSPHPSGRASDTQYF	TGTGCCAGCAGTCCACATCCTAGCGGGAGGGCCTCAGATACGCAGTATTTT
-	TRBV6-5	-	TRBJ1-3	CVSSSVRSGNTIYF	TGTGTCAGCAGTTCAGTCCGCTCTGGAAACACCATATATTTT
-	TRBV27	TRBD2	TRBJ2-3	CASSLLQGLAGSTDTQYF	TGTGCCAGCAGTTTGCTCCAGGGGCTAGCGGGGAGCACAGATACGCAGTATTTT
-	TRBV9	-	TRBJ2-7	CASSVEAGAREQYF	TGTGCCAGCAGCGTAGAGGCAGGGGCCAGGGAGCAGTACTTC
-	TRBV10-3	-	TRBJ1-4	CAIKGVGDEKLFF	TGTGCCATCAAGGGGGTGGGTGATGAAAAACTGTTTTTT
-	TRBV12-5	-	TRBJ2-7	CASGGRGYEQYF	TGTGCTAGTGGTGGCAGGGGTTACGAGCAGTACTTC
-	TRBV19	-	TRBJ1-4	CASSMNGEITNEKLFF	TGTGCCAGTAGTATGAATGGTGAGATAACTAATGAAAAACTGTTTTTT
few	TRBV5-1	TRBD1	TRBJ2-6	CASSPRQGSGANVLTF	TGCGCCAGCAGCCCGCGACAGGGTTCTGGGGCCAACGTCCTGACTTTC
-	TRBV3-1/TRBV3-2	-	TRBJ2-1	CASSQGQGNEQFF	TGTGCCAGCAGCCAAGGGCAGGGTAATGAGCAGTTCTTC
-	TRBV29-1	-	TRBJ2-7	CSVEFLESYEQYF	TGCAGCGTTGAATTCCTAGAAAGCTACGAGCAGTACTTC
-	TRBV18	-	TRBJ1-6	CASSPWTDSPLHF	TGTGCCAGCTCACCTTGGACTGATTCACCCCTCCACTTT
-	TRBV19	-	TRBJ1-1	CASSISGQAFF	TGTGCCAGTAGTATCTCAGGGCAAGCTTTCTTT
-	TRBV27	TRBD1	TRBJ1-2	CASSSLTGDGYTF	TGTGCCAGCAGTTCATTAACAGGGGATGGCTACACCTTC
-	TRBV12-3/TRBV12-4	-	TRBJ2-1	CASSSVGLGVF	TGTGCCAGCAGTTCCGTGGGCCTCGGGGTCTTC
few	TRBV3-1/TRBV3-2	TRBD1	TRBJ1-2	CASSQDPQGRGYTF	TGTGCCAGCAGCCAAGATCCACAGGGGAGAGGCTACACCTTC
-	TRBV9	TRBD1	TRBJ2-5	CASSPGSESQGQAQYF	TGTGCCAGCAGCCCCGGGTCTGAGAGTCAGGGACAGGCCCAGTACTTC
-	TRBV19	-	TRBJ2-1	CASTTQSSYNEQFF	TGTGCCAGTACCACACAGAGCTCCTACAATGAGCAGTTCTTC
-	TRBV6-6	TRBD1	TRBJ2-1	CASSGQGHEQFF	TGTGCCAGCAGTGGACAGGGACATGAGCAGTTCTTC
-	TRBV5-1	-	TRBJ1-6	CASSPEFGESPLHF	TGCGCCAGCAGCCCAGAATTTGGAGAATCACCCCTCCACTTT
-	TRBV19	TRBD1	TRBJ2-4	CASSIDVQGDKNIQYF	TGTGCCAGTAGTATAGATGTACAGGGGGACAAAAACATTCAGTACTTC
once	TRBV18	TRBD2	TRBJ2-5	CASSPLSGGKETQYF	TGTGCCAGCTCACCACTTAGCGGGGGTAAAGAGACCCAGTACTTC
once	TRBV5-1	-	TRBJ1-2	CASRYWRGGNYGYTF	TGCGCCAGCAGATATTGGAGAGGCGGAAACTATGGCTACACCTTC
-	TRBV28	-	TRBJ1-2	CASSSNYGYTF	TGTGCCAGCAGCTCTAACTATGGCTACACCTTC
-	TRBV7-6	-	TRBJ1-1	CASSLNTDTEAFF	TGTGCCAGCAGCTTAAACACAGACACTGAAGCTTTCTTT
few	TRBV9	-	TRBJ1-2	CASSVGQSSYGYTF	TGTGCCAGCAGCGTCGGACAGTCGAGTTATGGCTACACCTTC
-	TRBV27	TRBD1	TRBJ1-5	CASSPQGADQPQHF	TGTGCCAGCAGTCCGCAGGGGGCAGATCAGCCCCAGCATTTT
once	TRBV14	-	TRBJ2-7	CASSPRSVGAVEQYF	TGTGCCAGCAGCCCAAGATCGGTGGGGGCGGTCGAGCAGTACTTC